The next 5 T cell receptor beta chains were all read from a single sample in a study of response to subunit inactivated influenza vaccine. Using its own MiXCR run on the RT-PCR reads, TCRdb lists one record per CDR3 protein. The sample has around 570,000 distinct CDR3 sequences, roughly 10% seen once. This sample was also put to use in a study of T cells expressing NK-cell markers. That work adds: For TCR beta, cDNA was produced by 5'RACE template switching with UMIs.

Sample: PBMCs from blood, taken on the day of vaccination. These receptors all stem from a man in his fifties or sixties who received an inactivated influenza vaccine.

This sequence joins TRBV6-2 or TRBV6-3 and TRBJ1-2; TRBD1 matches 7 bases. Germline-derived CDR1 and CDR2 are MNHEY and SVGEGT. V trimming: 5 bases; J trimming: 3 bases; junction bases outside the gene matches: 9. The CDR3 is 15 residues long. CDR3 region: CASSTRTGRDYGYTF. The CDR3 DNA reads TGTGCCAGCAGTACGCGGACAGGTAGAGACTATGGCTACACCTTC.

Many counts were recorded for this clonotype. The rearrangement links TRBV5-1 to TRBJ2-1, with no clear D. With 0 bases removed from V and 6 bases from J, the gap between germline ends came to 7 bases. CDR3 length equals 13 residues. The germline gives CDR1 SGHRS, CDR2 YFSETQ. CDR3 in amino acids: CASSLGRTNEQFF. The CDR3 DNA follows: TGCGCCAGCAGCTTGGGCAGGACCAATGAGCAGTTCTTC.

The chain employs TRBV12-3 or TRBV12-4 and TRBJ2-1, with 7 bases matching TRBD2. Losses at the gene ends were 4 bases for V and 10 bases for J; bases not matched to a gene: 4. The CDR3 has 12 amino acids. This CDR3 is CASSWRGGEQFF. CDR3 in DNA: TGTGCCAGCAGTTGGAGGGGAGGGGAGCAGTTCTTC.

The chain is built from TRBV29-1 and TRBJ2-5; D is unclear. CDR3 length: 12 amino acids. Germline CDR1 is SQVTM and CDR2 is ANQGSEA. Trimming removed 6 bases at V and 0 bases at J, with 8 bases between. The CDR3 DNA follows: TGCAGCGTCCGCAGCGACCAAGAGACCCAGTACTTC. Protein: CSVRSDQETQYF.

V gene TRBV7-2 combines with J gene TRBJ2-7; 8 bases match TRBD2. V lost 3 bases, J lost 2 bases, and 6 bases stayed unmatched. The CDR3 sequence is 15 residues long. Germline V gene lookup returns CDR1 SGHTA and CDR2 FQGNSA. The CDR3 DNA reads as TGTGCCAGCAGCTTTAGCGGGACTGGCCCCTACGAGCAGTACTTC. This translates into CASSFSGTGPYEQYF.